Shown below are 25 T cell receptor beta chains from a single sample sequenced in a study of blood T cell repertoires in COVID-19. The protocol was immunoSEQ multiplex PCR, while the TCRdb copy is restricted to in-frame clones and leaves out a portion. The repertoire holds 250,000 to 300,000 clones, about 87% seen once, with approximately 5.1% in the top ten. Input material: peripheral blood. These receptors were collected from a woman between 55 and 75 years old with COVID-19, enrolled during active disease.

V is TRBV20-1 and J is TRBJ1-1; a weak D match, TRBD1 (5 bases). The CDR3 contains 14 residues. V dropped 3 bases and J dropped 1 base, with 12 bases sitting between them. The germline CDR1 and CDR2 sequences are DFQATT and SNEGSKA (reference sequence). The CDR3 DNA follows: TGCAGTGCTAGTGGCCAGGGCGAGAACACTGAAGCTTTCTTT. Translation: CSASGQGENTEAFF.

This chain joins TRBV11-2 and TRBJ2-2; 12 bases are a match to TRBD2. Trimming cost V 5 bases and J 3 bases; bases outside gene matches: 1. Per germline, CDR1 SGHAT and CDR2 FQNNGV. CDR3 length equals 15 residues. CDR3 region: CASSGLAGHTGELFF. The CDR3 DNA sequence: TGTGCCAGCAGCGGACTAGCGGGGCACACCGGGGAGCTGTTTTTT.

The chain's CDR3 is CASSSPRQGIGYGYTF. The CDR3 coding sequence is TGTGCCAGCAGCTCTCCTCGACAGGGTATTGGCTATGGCTACACCTTC. The gene calls are TRBV11-2 and TRBJ1-2; TRBD1 agrees at 7 bases. CDR3 length: 16 residues. V lost 4 bases to trimming and J lost 4 bases; unmatched junction nucleotides: 12. The germline V gene encodes CDR1 SGHAT and CDR2 FQNNGV.

The V call is TRBV10-3, the J call TRBJ2-1, with 12 bases lining up with TRBD2. The trim removed 0 bases at V and 7 bases at J, leaving 4 bases unmatched. Germline V lookup: CDR1 ENHRY, CDR2 SYGVKD. The CDR3 totals 16 residues. In nucleotides, the CDR3 is TGTGCCATCAGTGAGTCACTAGCGGGAGGTCAGAATGAGCAGTTCTTC. It yields the protein CAISESLAGGQNEQFF.

V and J are TRBV15 and TRBJ1-2; D is uncertain. V dropped 3 bases and J dropped 8 bases, with 13 bases sitting between them. Germline loops: CDR1 LNHNV, CDR2 YYDKDF (reference sequence). The length of the CDR3 is 13 residues. The DNA for the CDR3 is TGTGCCACCAGCAGGGATCACGGAGCGGGCTACACCTTC. It is translated as CATSRDHGAGYTF. The entire variable domain, with the rest obtained from reference TRBV15 and TRBJ1-2, is as follows: DAMVIQNPRYQVTQFGKPVTLSCSQTLNHNVMYWYQQKSSQAPKLLFHYYDKDFNNEADTPDNFQSRRPNTSFCFLDIRSPGLGDTAMYLCATSRDHGAGYTFGSGTRLTVV.

CDR3 protein: CASILGQGKVGELFF. In DNA, the CDR3 is TGTGCCAGTATATTGGGACAGGGGAAGGTCGGGGAGCTGTTTTTT. V usage is TRBV19 and J usage is TRBJ2-2; TRBD1 aligns across 10 bases. This CDR3 spans 15 amino acids. Germline CDR1 and CDR2: LNHDA and SQIVND (reference sequence). V lost 7 bases, J lost 7 bases, and 9 bases stayed unmatched.

The CDR3 loop is CASSSDSLTEAFF. CDR3 coding DNA: TGTGCCAGCAGCTCCGACAGCCTCACTGAAGCTTTCTTT. The chain links TRBV6-5 to TRBJ1-1, with a weak D call TRBD1 (5 bases). The V gene's germline CDR1 is MNHEY and CDR2 SVGAGI. With 6 bases removed from V and 4 bases from J, the gap between germline ends came to 12 bases. There are 13 residues in the CDR3.

The rearrangement links TRBV19 to TRBJ2-1; 7 positions agree with TRBD2. The ends lost 4 bases at V and 4 bases at J; junction bases unmatched: 7. Germline CDR1 LNHDA, CDR2 SQIVND (reference sequence). The CDR3 extends over 15 amino acids. The CDR3 loop reads CASSSGSLSYNEQFF. The DNA for the CDR3 is TGTGCCAGTAGTAGCGGGAGTCTTTCGTACAATGAGCAGTTCTTC.

J is TRBJ2-2 and V is TRBV30; possibly TRBD1 for D (7 bases). Trimming took 4 bases from V and 7 from J, leaving 19 bases between them. This CDR3 contains 15 residues. Germline CDR1 is GTSNPN and CDR2 is SVGIG (reference sequence). CDR3 sequence (DNA): TGTGCCTGGAACAGGGGTGGGGGGCTCGGCGGGGAGCTGTTTTTT. It codes for CAWNRGGGLGGELFF.

The gene calls are TRBV18 and TRBJ1-5, with TRBD1 matching over 8 bases. Per germline, CDR1 KGHSH and CDR2 LQKENI. After removal of 6 bases from V and 5 bases from J, the junction contained 3 bases not matched to a gene. The CDR3 covers 13 residues. The CDR3 here is CASSLGQDQPQHF. The DNA for the CDR3 is TGTGCCAGCTCGTTGGGACAGGATCAGCCCCAGCATTTT.

The J gene is TRBJ2-1, the V gene TRBV7-9, with D unresolved. Deletions cut 8 bases from V and 0 bases from J, with 17 bases between. There are 16 residues in the CDR3. Germline CDR1 and CDR2: SEHNR and FQNEAQ (reference sequence). In DNA form, the CDR3 reads TGTGCCAGCTCCGTTCCTCCCCCGAGCTCCTACAATGAGCAGTTCTTC. This translates into CASSVPPPSSYNEQFF.

The rearrangement uses TRBV27 and TRBJ1-2; maybe TRBD1 (5 bases). V lost 6 bases and J lost 4, with 15 bases in between. Germline V gives CDR1 MNHEY, CDR2 SMNVEV (reference sequence). There are 14 residues in the CDR3. The CDR3 DNA reads as TGTGCCAGCAGGCCCAAGGGACTCATCTATGGCTACACCTTC. It codes for CASRPKGLIYGYTF.

The V and J genes are TRBV6-5 and TRBJ2-2, with D tentatively TRBD2 (5 bases). This CDR3 is 13 amino acids long. Per germline, CDR1 MNHEY and CDR2 SVGAGI. Trimming cost V 11 bases and J 1 base, with 11 bases left between them. CDR3 in amino acids: CASGIRNTGELFF. As DNA, the CDR3 is TGTGCCTCCGGGATCAGGAACACCGGGGAGCTGTTTTTT.

The rearrangement uses TRBV4-1 and TRBJ1-1; the match to TRBD1 covers 9 bases. The junction had 6 bases not matched to a gene; V was cut back by 3 bases and J by 1 base. The CDR3 totals 16 residues. The V gene's germline CDR1 is MGHRA and CDR2 YSYEKL. The CDR3 sequence: CASSQRDRVTNTEAFF. CDR3 in DNA: TGCGCCAGCAGCCAGAGGGACAGGGTTACGAACACTGAAGCTTTCTTT.

The J gene is TRBJ2-3, the V gene TRBV4-1; D perhaps matches TRBD2 (6 bases). The CDR3 is made up of 15 amino acids. V was pared by 2 bases and J by 0 bases, with 9 bases between. Germline V gene sequence: CDR1 MGHRA, CDR2 YSYEKL. This CDR3 reads CASSQLGLSTDTQYF. As DNA, the CDR3 is TGCGCCAGCAGCCAATTGGGACTGAGCACAGATACGCAGTATTTT.

Concerning this clone itself: Other nucleotide sequences from this sample produce the same CDR3. The CDR3 loop is CAWSVQSNQPQHF. CDR3 sequence (DNA): TGTGCCTGGAGTGTACAAAGCAATCAGCCCCAGCATTTT. The chain recombines TRBV30 with TRBJ1-5; no firm D call. The germline V gene has CDR1 GTSNPN and CDR2 SVGIG (reference sequence). This CDR3 has 13 amino acids. The V gene lost 0 bases and the J gene lost 1 base, with 4 bases spanning the gap.

V and J are TRBV30 and TRBJ1-4, with 7 bases lining up with TRBD1. With V trimmed by 4 bases and J by 2 bases, 7 bases remained unmatched. The germline gives CDR1 GTSNPN, CDR2 SVGIG (reference sequence). CDR3 length: 15 amino acids. CDR3: CAWTKTGLTNEKLFF. CDR3 bases: TGTGCCTGGACCAAGACAGGGTTGACTAATGAAAAACTGTTTTTT. The whole variable domain, filled in from reference TRBV30 and TRBJ1-4, reads SQTIHQWPATLVQPVGSPLSLECTVEGTSNPNLYWYRQAAGRGLQLLFYSVGIGQISSEVPQNLSASRPQDRQFILSSKKLLLSDSGFYLCAWTKTGLTNEKLFFGSGTQLSVL.

In DNA form, the CDR3 reads TGTGCCAGCAGCGTAGGACAGGTGGAGACCCAGTACTTC. Its translation is CASSVGQVETQYF. The chain is built from TRBV9 and TRBJ2-5, with D possibly matching TRBD1 (6 bases). CDR3 length: 13 amino acids. CDR1 is SGDLS and CDR2 is YYNGEE in the germline V gene. V was clipped by 0 bases and J by 5 bases, with 8 bases between them.

The chain joins TRBV2 to TRBJ2-6, with D tentatively TRBD2 (5 bases). Trimming removed 4 bases at V and 2 bases at J, with 9 bases between. Germline V gene lookup returns CDR1 SNHLY and CDR2 FYNNEI. CDR3 length: 15 residues. The CDR3 DNA sequence: TGTGCCAGCAGTGCTCCGCGGGCTGGGGCCAACGTCCTGACTTTC. It codes for CASSAPRAGANVLTF.

In its sample, this clone was seen many times. The J gene is TRBJ1-1, the V gene TRBV11-2; D is undetermined. Germline CDR1 SGHAT, CDR2 FQNNGV. The V end lost 1 base, the J end lost 2 bases, and 8 bases lay between the germline ends. This CDR3 region has 14 residues. For the CDR3, the DNA is TGTGCCAGCAGCTTAGGGGCCCTAAACACTGAAGCTTTCTTT. This encodes CASSLGALNTEAFF.

The chain joins TRBV20-1 to TRBJ2-5, with 8 bases aligning to TRBD2. The CDR3 spans 14 residues. The trim removed 3 bases at V and 5 bases at J, leaving 8 bases unmatched. Germline V gives CDR1 DFQATT, CDR2 SNEGSKA (reference sequence). CDR3 sequence reads: CSASAAGAWETQYF. The DNA for the CDR3 is TGCAGTGCTAGTGCAGCGGGAGCTTGGGAGACCCAGTACTTC.

V usage is TRBV9 and J usage is TRBJ2-1, with D possibly TRBD1 on 5 matching bases. Trimming left V 3 bases short and J 7 bases short, with 14 bases between. CDR1 is SGDLS, CDR2 YYNGEE, per germline. The CDR3 consists of 14 residues. The CDR3 nucleotides are TGTGCCAGCAGCGGCGCAGGGATTCGGAATGAGCAGTTCTTC. It is translated as CASSGAGIRNEQFF.

The genes are TRBV7-2 and TRBJ2-3, with a weak D call TRBD2 (6 bases). V lost 1 base, J lost 6 bases, and 14 bases lay in between. Germline V lookup: CDR1 SGHTA, CDR2 FQGNSA. The CDR3 covers 15 residues. CDR3 nucleotide sequence: TGTGCCAGCAGCTTAGGAGGGTACGGGAGCGATACGCAGTATTTT. As protein: CASSLGGYGSDTQYF.

The rearrangement links TRBV27 to TRBJ2-5; 7 nucleotides line up with TRBD2. The V segment lost 0 bases and the J segment 5 bases; nucleotides outside the gene matches: 6. Germline CDR1 MNHEY, CDR2 SMNVEV (reference sequence). The CDR3 covers 15 residues. The CDR3 DNA is TGTGCCAGCAGTTTATCTTGGGGCGGGAGTGAGACCCAGTACTTC. Amino acids: CASSLSWGGSETQYF.

V is TRBV18 and J is TRBJ1-5; D not resolved. V dropped 3 bases and J dropped 2 bases, with 5 bases sitting between them. CDR3 length: 13 residues. Germline V lookup: CDR1 KGHSH, CDR2 LQKENI. The CDR3 is CASSPSGNQPQHF. DNA of the CDR3: TGTGCCAGCTCACCTTCAGGCAATCAGCCCCAGCATTTT.